The clone carrying this T cell receptor (beta chain) was recorded at least ten times. The sample is drawn from a study of CD8 T cells in ankylosing spondylitis. The V and J ends lost 2 bases and 8 bases respectively, with 12 bases between them. Germline lookup yields CDR1 MDHEN and CDR2 SYDVKM. The CDR3 totals 14 residues. TCRdb re-derived calls from the 5' RACE reads in MiXCR, one entry per CDR3 protein. The sample lists 130,000 or so distinct CDR3 sequences; 6.5% to 9% were seen once. This chain uses TRBV28 with TRBJ1-4; D gene uncertain. The clonotype originates from a male donor with ankylosing spondylitis or in good health (not recorded which). Sequenced input: blood, either unsorted or a sorted T cell fraction (not recorded which). The CDR3 bases are TGTGCCAGCAGTTTACCGGGCTTGGGAGAAAAACTGTTTTTT. It is translated as CASSLPGLGEKLFF. The variable domain in full, completed from reference TRBV28 and TRBJ1-4, reads DVKVTQSSRYLVKRTGEKVFLECVQDMDHENMFWYRQDPGLGLRLIYFSYDVKMKEKGDIPEGYSVSREKKERFSLILESASTNQTSMYLCASSLPGLGEKLFFGSGTQLSVL.